A single count supports the clone carrying this T cell receptor beta chain. Its target is not known. Using its own MiXCR run on the 5' RACE reads, TCRdb lists one record per CDR3 protein. The sample records hundreds of thousands of distinct CDR3 sequences, about 23% being singletons. The sample is drawn from a study of T-cell memory formation after mild COVID-19. Study-wide points: In pre-infection memory, a portion of responding clones appeared, which suggested that cross-reactive memory joined.

The sequenced sample consisted of PBMCs or a T cell subset sorted from them (not recorded which). This receptor was taken from an adult woman who had mild COVID-19 (a few samples of this study predate the infection). Cell type and time point are not known.

The CDR3 sequence is CASSQDAAGPYEQYV. CDR3 nucleotide sequence: TGTGCCAGCAGCCAAGACGCAGCGGGGCCGTACGAGCAGTACGTC. The chain is built from TRBV4-2 and TRBJ2-7; TRBD2 matches 7 bases. V gave up 0 bases and J gave up 4 bases; unmatched junction bases: 6. The CDR3 runs to 15 residues. Germline V gives CDR1 LGHNA, CDR2 YNFKEQ.